This TCR beta chain was found in a study of persistence of HIV-infected CD4 T cells. As for this clone: Antigen unknown.

An overlapping HIV-1 Gag peptide pool stimulated these cells at 0.85 to 1 ug/peptide/mL. CD40L-negative CD69-negative CD45RO-high memory CD4+ T cells were sorted as populations depleted of antigen-responding cells. A roughly 17-hour stimulation of CD8-depleted PBMCs used anti-CD28/CD49d costimulation, CD40-blocking antibody and enfuvirtide. V lost 5 bases, J lost 4 bases, and 12 bases lay in between. Germline CDR1 reads LGHDT; CDR2 reads YNNKEL (reference sequence). The CDR3 sequence is 14 residues long. The immunoSEQ assay was version 4, run in survey mode. Measured with immunoSEQ multiplex PCR; TCRdb has only the in-frame clones, and not every one. Among about 39,000 clones listed, more than 75% were seen once.

The sample in question was cultured CD4+ T cells from PBMCs, obtained from a patient who received antiretroviral therapy. The receptor was derived from an adult with HIV. The donor label of this sample is uncertain. The rearrangement uses TRBV3-1 (or the pseudogene TRBV3-2) and TRBJ2-1, with D perhaps matching TRBD2 (7 bases). The CDR3 spells CASSGGARYNEQFF. In DNA form, the CDR3 reads TGTGCCAGCAGCGGGGGGGCAAGATACAATGAGCAGTTCTTC.